The clone carrying this T cell receptor (beta chain) came up a few times. Its specificity is unknown. The sample belongs to a study of shared clonotypes between healthy human individuals. Study-level points and caveats: A handful of donors shared 4.5% to 6.5% of their naive CD4 clonotypes.

Losses at the gene ends were 5 bases for V and 7 bases for J; bases not matched to a gene: 2. The CDR3 spans 12 residues. Germline CDR1 LNHDA, CDR2 SQIVND (reference sequence). Naive CD8 cells lacked CD45RO, underwent positive selection for CCR7 and left out terminally differentiated effector memory CD45RA+ cells. The repertoire was sequenced with immunoSEQ multiplex PCR; TCRdb's copy has only in-frame clones and lacks some. The sample yields about 550,000 clones, nearly 97% seen once. Sequencing was carried out using naive CD8+ T cells sorted from blood. The TCR sequence derives from a young woman in good health. V gene TRBV19 combines with J gene TRBJ1-5; 7 positions agree with TRBD1. This CDR3 reads CASSGDSQPQHF. The CDR3 nucleotides read TGTGCCAGTAGTGGGGACAGCCAGCCCCAGCATTTT.